This T cell receptor (beta chain) appears in the sequencing data of a study of blood T cell repertoires in COVID-19. Study background: There were acute and convalescent COVID-19 samples, and they came from the United States, Italy and Spain. Sample material is recorded as cDNA or gDNA derived from T cells, B-cell-depleted T cells, or PBMCs.

In the study's own analysis: Nucleated cell counts were estimated from reference gene primer amplification. Produced via immunoSEQ multiplex PCR; TCRdb's table is partial and in-frame only. V, J and clone size are those of that table, while D and trimming were read from the DNA. The table records roughly 150,000 clones, around nine tenths of them present only once. The CDR3 runs to 15 residues. The germline V gene encodes CDR1 MDHEN and CDR2 SYDVKM. With 5 bases removed from V and 4 bases from J, the gap between germline ends came to 16 bases. Seattle's enrolled individuals joined amid active infection and were then monitored longitudinally.

The source of this sequence is a woman aged 70-85 years with COVID-19, enrolled during active disease. The chain recombines TRBV28 with TRBJ2-3; D gene uncertain. Specimen: peripheral blood. The CDR3 is CASSLPYSLADTQYF. CDR3 bases: TGTGCCAGCAGTCTACCCTACTCGTTGGCAGATACGCAGTATTTT.